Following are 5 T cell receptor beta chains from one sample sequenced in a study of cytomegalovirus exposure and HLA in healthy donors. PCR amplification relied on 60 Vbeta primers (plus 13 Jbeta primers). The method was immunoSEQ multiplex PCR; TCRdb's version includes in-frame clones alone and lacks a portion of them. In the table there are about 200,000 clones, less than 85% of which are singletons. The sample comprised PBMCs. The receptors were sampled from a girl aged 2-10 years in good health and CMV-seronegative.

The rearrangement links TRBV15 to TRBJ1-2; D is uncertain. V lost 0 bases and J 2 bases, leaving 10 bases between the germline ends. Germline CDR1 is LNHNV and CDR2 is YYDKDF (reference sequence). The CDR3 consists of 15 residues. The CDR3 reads CATSRDQAVNYGYTF. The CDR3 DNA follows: TGTGCCACCAGCAGAGATCAGGCAGTCAACTATGGCTACACCTTC.

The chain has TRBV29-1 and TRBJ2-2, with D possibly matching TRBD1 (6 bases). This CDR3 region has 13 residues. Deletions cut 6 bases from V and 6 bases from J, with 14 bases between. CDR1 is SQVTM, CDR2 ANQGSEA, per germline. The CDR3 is CSVEQGFPGELFF. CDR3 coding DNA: TGCAGCGTAGAACAGGGATTCCCCGGGGAGCTGTTTTTT.

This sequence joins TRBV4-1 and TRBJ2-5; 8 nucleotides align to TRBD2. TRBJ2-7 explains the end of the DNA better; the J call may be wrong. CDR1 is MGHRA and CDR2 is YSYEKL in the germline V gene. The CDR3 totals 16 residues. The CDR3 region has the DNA TGCGCCAGCAGCCAAGGCCCGCGGGGGGCCTCATCCGAGCAGTACTTC. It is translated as CASSQGPRGASSEQYF.

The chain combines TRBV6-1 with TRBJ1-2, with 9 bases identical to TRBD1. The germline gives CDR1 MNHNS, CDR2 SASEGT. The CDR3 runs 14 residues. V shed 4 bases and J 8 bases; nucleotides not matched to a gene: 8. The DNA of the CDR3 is TGTGCCAGCAGTGCCGGGACAGGGTTGGGCGGCTACACCTTC. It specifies CASSAGTGLGGYTF.

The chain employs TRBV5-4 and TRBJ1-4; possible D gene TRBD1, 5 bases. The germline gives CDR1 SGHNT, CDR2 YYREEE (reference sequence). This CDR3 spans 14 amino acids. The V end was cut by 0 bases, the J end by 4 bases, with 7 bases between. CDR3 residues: CASSLVGDNEKLFF. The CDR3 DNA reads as TGTGCCAGCAGCTTGGTAGGGGATAATGAAAAACTGTTTTTT.